The 23 T cell receptor beta chains reported below all come from one sample, sequenced in a study of beta chain features in type 1 diabetes. Isolated RNA was reverse transcribed in full, so expressed TCRB transcripts were sequenced. TCRdb's copy holds only in-frame clones and misses some; the assay was immunoSEQ multiplex PCR. The data show about 360,000 clones, around 12% seen once. Sequencing was done on a sample of naive CD4+ T cells from blood. Receptor source: a man in his late teens or twenties in good health.

There are a few counts of this clone. The V call is TRBV6-5, the J call TRBJ1-1, with D possibly matching TRBD1 (6 bases). The V end lost 4 bases, the J end lost 5 bases, and 14 bases lay between the germline ends. The V gene's germline CDR1 is MNHEY and CDR2 SVGAGI. The CDR3 spans 14 residues. CDR3 sequence: CASSWGRGETEAFF. The CDR3, as DNA: TGTGCCAGCAGTTGGGGCAGGGGAGAAACTGAAGCTTTCTTT.

The chain recombines TRBV25-1 with TRBJ1-2, with a weak D call TRBD1 (6 bases). The germline V and J ends were trimmed by 2 bases and 5 bases, with 12 bases remaining between them. Germline-derived CDR1 and CDR2 are MGHDK and SYGVNS. This CDR3 comprises 14 residues. CDR3 sequence: CASSEPDRRYGYTF. The CDR3 DNA follows: TGTGCCAGCAGTGAACCCGACAGGAGGTATGGCTACACCTTC.

This clone was counted a few times. The V call is TRBV9, the J call TRBJ2-3, with TRBD2 matching over 7 bases. There are 16 residues in the CDR3. Unmatched junction bases numbered 10, after V lost 4 bases and J lost 2 bases. Germline V lookup: CDR1 SGDLS, CDR2 YYNGEE. The chain's CDR3 is CASSRGYERDTDTQYF. The CDR3 nucleotides are TGTGCCAGCAGCAGGGGTTATGAGCGGGACACAGATACGCAGTATTTT.

This clone has just a few counts. This rearrangement joins TRBV7-9 to TRBJ2-1; weak D call: TRBD1 (6 bases). V lost 2 bases to trimming and J lost 10 bases, with 15 bases between them. Germline CDR1 reads SEHNR; CDR2 reads FQNEAQ (reference sequence). The CDR3 contains 14 residues. The CDR3 DNA is TGTGCCAGCAGCTTACAGGGGCCTGTTTCGGAGCAGTTCTTC. Its translation is CASSLQGPVSEQFF.

The chain combines TRBV18 with TRBJ2-3, with TRBD2 identical over 8 bases. Germline V gives CDR1 KGHSH, CDR2 LQKENI. The V and J ends lost 8 bases and 5 bases, in that order; junction bases with no gene match: 9. The length of the CDR3 is 14 residues. CDR3 nucleotides: TGTGCCAGCGCCAGCGGGAGTGGAATAGATACGCAGTATTTT. This codes for CASASGSGIDTQYF.

The V call is TRBV6-4, the J call TRBJ1-1, with TRBD1 as a possible D gene (6 bases). This CDR3 has 13 residues. Germline CDR1 and CDR2: MRHNA and SNTAGT. Trimming left V 5 bases short and J 4 bases short, with 11 bases between. This CDR3 reads CASSPEGGTEAFF. In DNA form, the CDR3 reads TGTGCCAGCAGTCCCGAAGGGGGCACTGAAGCTTTCTTT.

This clone was found a few times. Without the conserved terminal phenylalanine or tryptophan, this CDR3 likely stems from a read error. The limits of the CDR3 on the DNA are not certain, so only TCRdb's listed CDR3 is given. The CDR3 loop reads CASSPGGLRDQRSQI. The chain joins TRBV28 to TRBJ2-4; TRBD2, the table's D call, was not compared with the DNA. The CDR3 comprises 15 residues, both ends counted. CDR1 and CDR2 from the germline V gene are MDHEN and SYDVKM.

V and J are TRBV10-3 and TRBJ2-1; perhaps TRBD1 as D (10 bases). Trimming left V 7 bases short and J 4 bases short, with 23 bases between. Germline V CDR1 and CDR2: ENHRY, SYGVKD. The CDR3 length is 17 residues. CDR3 DNA: TGTGCCATCACTAAGGACAGGGGGGCGGGAGGGTACAATGAGCAGTTCTTC. Its protein product is CAITKDRGAGGYNEQFF.

This clone showed up just a few times. This chain links TRBV7-9 with TRBJ2-1, with 9 bases that match TRBD2. V shed 5 bases and J 8 bases; nucleotides not matched to a gene: 13. Germline CDR1 is SEHNR and CDR2 is FQNEAQ (reference sequence). CDR3 length equals 16 residues. Written as DNA, the CDR3 is TGTGCCAGCAGCCAGTCGAGCGGGGGGAATCCCCATGAGCAGTTCTTC. It specifies CASSQSSGGNPHEQFF.

V usage is TRBV25-1 and J usage is TRBJ2-7, with a possible D match to TRBD2 (6 bases). The CDR3 is made up of 14 amino acids. Germline loops: CDR1 MGHDK, CDR2 SYGVNS. The ends were cut back, 4 bases at V and 2 bases at J, with 12 bases in the middle. The CDR3: CASSVGTLPYEQYF. The CDR3 nucleotides read TGTGCCAGCAGTGTAGGGACTTTACCCTACGAGCAGTACTTC.

The chain has TRBV4-1 and TRBJ1-1; 10 bases match TRBD1. Trimming at V came to 1 base and at J to 5 bases, leaving 4 bases not matched to a gene. The CDR3 covers 15 residues. Germline assignment: CDR1 MGHRA and CDR2 YSYEKL. CDR3 bases: TGCGCCAGCAGCCAAGGACAGGGGGCGCTGACTGAAGCTTTCTTT. Translation gives CASSQGQGALTEAFF.

V is TRBV4-2 and J is TRBJ2-7; the match to TRBD1 covers 9 bases. There are 14 residues in the CDR3. Unmatched junction bases numbered 2, after V lost 3 bases and J lost 2 bases. In germline, CDR1 is LGHNA, CDR2 YNFKEQ. In DNA, the CDR3 is TGTGCCAGCAGCCAGGACAGGGGCCCCTACGAGCAGTACTTC. As protein: CASSQDRGPYEQYF.

Only a few counts were recorded for this clone. The V gene is TRBV25-1, the J gene TRBJ1-2; no clear D gene. V was pared by 1 base and J by 7 bases, with 22 bases between. CDR1 is MGHDK and CDR2 is SYGVNS in the germline V gene. CDR3 length: 17 residues. CDR3 region: CASSESSLVGSFGGYTF. DNA of the CDR3: TGTGCCAGCAGTGAATCCTCGTTGGTCGGGAGCTTCGGTGGCTACACCTTC.

In this sample, this clone turned up a few times. CDR3 sequence reads: CASSSGPQGAGGSNQPQHF. CDR3 DNA sequence: TGCGCCAGCAGCTCCGGCCCTCAGGGGGCCGGGGGAAGCAATCAGCCCCAGCATTTT. The chain uses TRBV5-1 and TRBJ1-5; 8 nucleotides line up with TRBD1. V lost 3 bases, J lost 1 base, and 15 bases stayed unmatched. Looked up from germline, CDR1 is SGHRS and CDR2 is YFSETQ. CDR3 length: 19 amino acids. Using reference TRBV5-1 and TRBJ1-5 for the parts outside the CDR3, the full variable domain is KAGVTQTPRYLIKTRGQQVTLSCSPISGHRSVSWYQQTPGQGLQFLFEYFSETQRNKGNFPGRFSGRQFSNSRSEMNVSTLELGDSALYLCASSSGPQGAGGSNQPQHFGDGTRLSIL.

This clone was counted ten times or more. This chain joins TRBV7-2 and TRBJ2-3; D gene ambiguous. The CDR3 runs 11 residues. Trimming removed 5 bases from V and 2 bases from J, with 2 bases in between. CDR1 and CDR2 (germline): SGHTA, FQGNSA. The CDR3 nucleotides are TGTGCCAGCAGCCACACAGATACGCAGTATTTT. Translated, it gives CASSHTDTQYF. Using reference TRBV7-2 and TRBJ2-3 for the parts outside the CDR3, the full variable domain is GAGVSQSPSNKVTEKGKDVELRCDPISGHTALYWYRQSLGQGLEFLIYFQGNSAPDKSGLPSDRFSAERTGGSVSTLTIQRTQQEDSAVYLCASSHTDTQYFGPGTRLTVL.

This clone was counted only a few times. The chain uses TRBV7-9 and TRBJ2-6; D possibly corresponds to TRBD2 (5 bases). Germline CDR1 reads SEHNR; CDR2 reads FQNEAQ (reference sequence). The CDR3 is made up of 16 amino acids. V shed 6 bases and J shed 0 bases, with 12 bases lying between them. As DNA, the CDR3 is TGTGCCAGCAGAAATATCCGGGGCTCTGGGGCCAACGTCCTGACTTTC. This codes for CASRNIRGSGANVLTF.

This clone was seen more than once but under ten times. The rearrangement links TRBV4-3 to TRBJ2-2, with 9 bases lining up with TRBD1. Germline trimming cut 1 base from V and 3 bases from J; bases unmatched to any gene: 3. CDR1 and CDR2 from the germline V gene are LGHNA and YSLEER. CDR3 length: 16 amino acids. Here the CDR3 reads CASSQAWDRDTGELFF. The DNA for the CDR3 is TGCGCCAGCAGCCAAGCTTGGGACAGGGACACCGGGGAGCTGTTTTTT.

The rearrangement joins TRBV6-5 to TRBJ2-1; 7 nucleotides align to TRBD2. There are 16 residues in the CDR3. Germline values: CDR1 MNHEY, CDR2 SVGAGI. V trimming: 4 bases; J trimming: 4 bases; junction bases outside the gene matches: 10. The DNA of the CDR3 is TGTGCCAGCAGTTCTGAAAAAGCGGGGAGATACAATGAGCAGTTCTTC. It is translated as CASSSEKAGRYNEQFF.

Here the CDR3 DNA reads TGTGCCAGCAGTTTGGGACATCCGAACACTGAAGCTTTCTTT. Residues: CASSLGHPNTEAFF. This sequence joins TRBV28 and TRBJ1-1, with D possibly matching TRBD1 (6 bases). This CDR3 has 14 amino acids. V was trimmed by 3 bases and J by 1 base, leaving 9 bases between them. CDR1 MDHEN and CDR2 SYDVKM come from the germline V gene.

There are a few counts of this clone. This chain links TRBV19 with TRBJ1-1, with 7 positions matching TRBD1. Per the germline V gene, CDR1 is LNHDA and CDR2 is SQIVND (reference sequence). CDR3 size: 13 residues. V shed 7 bases, J shed 6 bases, and the junction held 8 bases outside the gene matches. DNA of the CDR3: TGTGCCAGTACCGTCGGGGACAGATCTGAAGCTTTCTTT. Translation: CASTVGDRSEAFF.

The chain combines TRBV5-6 with TRBJ1-5; D is possibly TRBD1 (6 bases). There are 17 residues in the CDR3. V was cut by 5 bases and J by 3 bases, with 21 bases left in between. CDR1 and CDR2 from the germline V gene are SGHDT and YYEEEE. CDR3 nucleotide sequence: TGTGCCAGCAGTTTAAAAGAAGGGGGTACCAACAATCAGCCCCAGCATTTT. This translates into CASSLKEGGTNNQPQHF.

This clone turned up a few times. The chain uses TRBV15 and TRBJ2-5; 8 bases fit TRBD1. Germline CDR1 and CDR2: LNHNV and YYDKDF (reference sequence). Unmatched junction bases numbered 5, after V lost 5 bases and J lost 0 bases. CDR3 size: 15 residues. The CDR3 loop is CATSDRDRYQETQYF. In DNA, the CDR3 is TGTGCCACCAGCGACCGGGACAGGTACCAAGAGACCCAGTACTTC.

This clone was counted many times. The chain has TRBV29-1 and TRBJ2-3, with 12 bases lining up with TRBD2. The V gene end was trimmed by 2 bases and the J gene end by 1 base; junction bases not matched to a gene: 4. CDR3 size: 16 residues. Germline V gene lookup returns CDR1 SQVTM and CDR2 ANQGSEA. As DNA, the CDR3 is TGCAGCGTTGAACGACTAGCGGGGGCCGGCACAGATACGCAGTATTTT. Its translation is CSVERLAGAGTDTQYF.